Detailed here is one TCR beta chain. TCRdb re-called the 5' RACE reads through MiXCR, storing one row per CDR3 protein. This sample has fewer than 20,000 distinct CDR3 sequences, with under 6.5% found just once. The CDR3 runs 12 residues. The V end lost 3 bases, the J end lost 5 bases, and 6 bases lay between the germline ends. This entry comes from a study of early T cells in non-severe SARS-CoV-2 infection. On the study more broadly: Bulk RNA taken from unsorted whole blood was sequenced, leaving chains unpaired.

The sequence derives from an adult who was a healthcare worker with PCR-confirmed SARS-CoV-2 infection or an uninfected control (not recorded which). Sequenced sample: whole blood. The rearrangement links TRBV12-3 or TRBV12-4 to TRBJ2-3; D might be TRBD1 (5 bases). CDR3 region: CASSLGQDTQYF. The CDR3 nucleotides are TGTGCCAGCAGTTTGGGGCAAGATACGCAGTATTTT.